This TCR beta chain was documented in a study of glioma-infiltrating T cells. Study results and caveats: Gliomas, especially low-grade, showed above-expected tissue-blood divergence; non-neoplastic patients showed below.

TCR alpha and beta CDR3 regions were amplified from RNA using iRepertoire nested multiplex PCR. TCRdb processed the multiplex PCR reads anew with MiXCR; each CDR3 protein has one entry. The table shows more than 85,000 distinct CDR3 sequences, with less than 30% occurring only once. V lost 3 bases and J lost 2, with 10 bases in between. Germline CDR1 and CDR2: DFQATT and SNEGSKA (reference sequence). The CDR3 spans 13 residues. In its sample, this clonotype was seen many times. What it binds is not known. Sequencing was carried out using glioma tissue, nonneoplastic brain tissue, or PBMCs (not recorded which). The sequence was collected from a human donor with low-grade glioma or glioblastoma, undergoing nonglioma brain surgery, or in good health (not recorded which). The chain couples TRBV20-1 to TRBJ2-5; D unclear. The CDR3 spells CSASRQPQETQYF. CDR3 nucleotides: TGCAGTGCTAGCCGGCAGCCTCAAGAGACCCAGTACTTC.